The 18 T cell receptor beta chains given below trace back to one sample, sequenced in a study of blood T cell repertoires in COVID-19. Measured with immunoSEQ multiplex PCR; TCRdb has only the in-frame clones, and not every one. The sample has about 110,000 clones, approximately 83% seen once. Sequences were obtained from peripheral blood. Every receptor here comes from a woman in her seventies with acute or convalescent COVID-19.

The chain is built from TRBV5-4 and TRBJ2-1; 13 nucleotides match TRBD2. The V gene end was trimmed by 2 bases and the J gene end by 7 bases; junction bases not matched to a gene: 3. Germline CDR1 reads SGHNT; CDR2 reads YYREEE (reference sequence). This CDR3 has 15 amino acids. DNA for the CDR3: TGTGCCAGCAGCTTCACTAGCGGGGGGGGAAATGAGCAGTTCTTC. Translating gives CASSFTSGGGNEQFF.

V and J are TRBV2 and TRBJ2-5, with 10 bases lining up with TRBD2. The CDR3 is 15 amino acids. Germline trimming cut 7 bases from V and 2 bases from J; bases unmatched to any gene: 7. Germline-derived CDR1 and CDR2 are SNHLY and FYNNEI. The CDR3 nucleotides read TGTGCCAGCATCCCGGGACTAGCGAGGCAAGAGACCCAGTACTTC. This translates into CASIPGLARQETQYF.

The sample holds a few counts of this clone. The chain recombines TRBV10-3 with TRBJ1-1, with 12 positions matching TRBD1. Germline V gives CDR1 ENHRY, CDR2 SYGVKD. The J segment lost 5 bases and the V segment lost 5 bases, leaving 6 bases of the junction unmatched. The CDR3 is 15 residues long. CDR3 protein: CAISPGQGARTEAFF. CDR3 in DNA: TGTGCCATCAGTCCGGGACAGGGGGCGCGGACTGAAGCTTTCTTT.

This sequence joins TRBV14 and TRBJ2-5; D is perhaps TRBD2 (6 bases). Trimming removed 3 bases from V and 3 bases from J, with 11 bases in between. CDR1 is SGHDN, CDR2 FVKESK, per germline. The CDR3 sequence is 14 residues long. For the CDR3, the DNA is TGTGCCAGCAGCCAGCTGGACTACGAAGAGACCCAGTACTTC. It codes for CASSQLDYEETQYF.

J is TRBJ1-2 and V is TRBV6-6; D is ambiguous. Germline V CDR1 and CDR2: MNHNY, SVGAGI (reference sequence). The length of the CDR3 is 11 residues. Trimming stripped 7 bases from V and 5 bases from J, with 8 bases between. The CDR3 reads CASMEGYGYTF. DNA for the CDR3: TGTGCCAGCATGGAGGGTTATGGCTACACCTTC.

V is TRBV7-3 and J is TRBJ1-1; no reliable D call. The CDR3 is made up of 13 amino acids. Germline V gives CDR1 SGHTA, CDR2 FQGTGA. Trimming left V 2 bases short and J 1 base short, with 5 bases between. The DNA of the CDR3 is TGTGCCAGCAGCTTATCAGGGAACACTGAAGCTTTCTTT. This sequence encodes CASSLSGNTEAFF.

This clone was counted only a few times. The CDR3 here is CAISGVDRAYGGNSPLHF. As DNA, the CDR3 is TGTGCCATCAGTGGAGTGGACAGGGCTTACGGGGGAAATTCACCCCTCCACTTT. The J gene is TRBJ1-6, the V gene TRBV10-3; 8 positions agree with TRBD1. Germline CDR1 reads ENHRY; CDR2 reads SYGVKD. Unmatched junction bases numbered 15, after V lost 4 bases and J lost 7 bases. This CDR3 spans 18 amino acids.

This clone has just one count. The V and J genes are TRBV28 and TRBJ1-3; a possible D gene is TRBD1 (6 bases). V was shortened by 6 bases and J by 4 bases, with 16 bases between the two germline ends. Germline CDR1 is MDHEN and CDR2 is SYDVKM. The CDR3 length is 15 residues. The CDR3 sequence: CASRPGGARGNTIYF. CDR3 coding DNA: TGTGCCAGCAGGCCGGGGGGGGCGAGGGGAAACACCATATATTTT.

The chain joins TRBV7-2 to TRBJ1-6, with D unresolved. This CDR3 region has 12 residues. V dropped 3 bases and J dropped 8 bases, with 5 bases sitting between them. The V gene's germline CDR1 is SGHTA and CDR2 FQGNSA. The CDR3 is CASSFSDSPLHF. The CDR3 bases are TGTGCCAGCAGCTTTTCAGATTCACCCCTCCACTTT.

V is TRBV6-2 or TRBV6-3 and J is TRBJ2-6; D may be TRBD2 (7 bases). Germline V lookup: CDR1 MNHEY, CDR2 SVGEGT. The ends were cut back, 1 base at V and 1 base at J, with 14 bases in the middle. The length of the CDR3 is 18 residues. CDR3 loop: CASSYWGGVLSGANVLTF. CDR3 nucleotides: TGTGCCAGCAGTTACTGGGGGGGCGTGTTGTCTGGGGCCAACGTCCTGACTTTC.

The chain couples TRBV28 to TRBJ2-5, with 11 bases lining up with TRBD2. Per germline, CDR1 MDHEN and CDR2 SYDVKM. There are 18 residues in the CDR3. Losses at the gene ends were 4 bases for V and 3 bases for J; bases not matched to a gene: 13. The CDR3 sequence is CASSYVSGTSGGKETQYF. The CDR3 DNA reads TGTGCCAGCAGTTACGTCTCCGGGACTAGCGGTGGCAAAGAGACCCAGTACTTC.

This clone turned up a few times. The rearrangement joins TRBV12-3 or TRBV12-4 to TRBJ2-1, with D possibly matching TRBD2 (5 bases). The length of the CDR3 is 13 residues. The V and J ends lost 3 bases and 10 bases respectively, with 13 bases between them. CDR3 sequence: CASSFLWESEQFF. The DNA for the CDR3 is TGTGCCAGCAGTTTTTTGTGGGAGAGCGAGCAGTTCTTC.

DNA of the CDR3: TGTGCCAGCAGCTCCAGTGAGCAGTTCTTC. It is translated as CASSSSEQFF. The genes are TRBV7-2 and TRBJ2-1; D is undetermined. Per the germline V gene, CDR1 is SGHTA and CDR2 is FQGNSA. V was shortened by 4 bases and J by 9 bases, with 4 bases between the two germline ends. The CDR3 runs 10 residues.

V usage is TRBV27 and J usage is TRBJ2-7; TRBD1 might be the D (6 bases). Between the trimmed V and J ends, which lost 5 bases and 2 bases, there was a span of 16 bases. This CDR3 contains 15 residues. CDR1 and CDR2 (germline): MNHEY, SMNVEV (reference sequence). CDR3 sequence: CASSHQTGRTYEQYV. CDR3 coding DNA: TGTGCCAGCAGTCACCAAACAGGGCGCACCTACGAGCAGTACGTC.

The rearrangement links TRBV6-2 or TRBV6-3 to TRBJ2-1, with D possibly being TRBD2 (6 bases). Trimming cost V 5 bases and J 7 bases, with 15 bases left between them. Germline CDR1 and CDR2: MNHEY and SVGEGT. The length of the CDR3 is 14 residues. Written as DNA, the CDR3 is TGTGCCAGCAGTCATTCGGGACTCCCGAATGAGCAGTTCTTC. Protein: CASSHSGLPNEQFF.

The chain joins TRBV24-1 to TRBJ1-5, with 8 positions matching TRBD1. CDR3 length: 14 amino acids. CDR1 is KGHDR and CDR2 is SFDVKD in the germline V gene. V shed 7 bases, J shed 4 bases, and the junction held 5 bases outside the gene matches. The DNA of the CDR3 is TGTGCCACCAGAGGGACAGGAGCGAATCAGCCCCAGCATTTT. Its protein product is CATRGTGANQPQHF.

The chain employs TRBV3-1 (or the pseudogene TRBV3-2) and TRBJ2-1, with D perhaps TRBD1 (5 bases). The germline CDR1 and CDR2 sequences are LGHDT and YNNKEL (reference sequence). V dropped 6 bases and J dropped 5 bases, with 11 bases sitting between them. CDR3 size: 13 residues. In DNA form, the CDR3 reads TGTGCCAGCAGGAAGCAGGGAAACAATGAGCAGTTCTTC. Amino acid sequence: CASRKQGNNEQFF.

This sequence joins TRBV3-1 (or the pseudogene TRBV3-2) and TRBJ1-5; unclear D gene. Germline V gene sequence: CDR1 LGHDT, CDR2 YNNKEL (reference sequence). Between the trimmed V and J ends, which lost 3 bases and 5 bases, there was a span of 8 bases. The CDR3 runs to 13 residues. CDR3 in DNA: TGTGCCAGCAGCCATCCGGGGTATCAGCCCCAGCATTTT. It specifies CASSHPGYQPQHF.